The rows below give T cell receptor beta chains drawn from one sample of a study of T cell clonotyping in hematopoietic cell transplantation. Generated by immunoSEQ multiplex PCR, the TCRdb table keeps only in-frame clones and is missing some. The sample holds 6,000 to 8,000 clones, roughly 91% seen once. The material was peripheral blood mononuclear cells, obtained before stem cell transplant. The receptors were sampled from a man between 60 and 75 years old with acute myeloid leukemia. Some clones in this sample may be carry-over from other donors' samples. Each CDR3 is given with its conserved first and last residue. Fields, in order: V gene, J gene, clone size, D gene, CDR3 protein, CDR3 DNA. The D gene is left open where the match is weak. Some rows mark clone size as missing; the rest say once, few, many or name a class of expanded clone.

v_call: TRBV11-2
j_call: TRBJ1-1
clone_size: .
d_call: .
cdr3_aa: CASSSLVGPNTEAFF
cdr3_nt: TGTGCCAGCAGCTCTTTGGTGGGGCCGAACACTGAAGCTTTCTTT

v_call: TRBV4-1
j_call: TRBJ2-7
clone_size: .
d_call: TRBD1
cdr3_aa: CASSQRTGVYYEQYF
cdr3_nt: TGCGCCAGCAGCCAAAGGACAGGGGTATACTACGAGCAGTACTTC

v_call: TRBV5-4
j_call: TRBJ2-2
clone_size: .
d_call: .
cdr3_aa: CASSLVGLDAGELFF
cdr3_nt: TGTGCCAGCAGCTTGGTCGGGTTGGACGCCGGGGAGCTGTTTTTT

v_call: TRBV7-8
j_call: TRBJ1-6
clone_size: .
d_call: .
cdr3_aa: CASSFSGARDSPLHF
cdr3_nt: TGTGCCAGCAGCTTCTCCGGGGCGAGGGATTCACCCCTCCACTTT

v_call: TRBV6-6
j_call: TRBJ2-7
clone_size: .
d_call: .
cdr3_aa: CASRPEGGFYEQYF
cdr3_nt: TGTGCCAGCAGACCGGAAGGAGGATTTTACGAGCAGTACTTC

v_call: TRBV19
j_call: TRBJ1-1
clone_size: .
d_call: .
cdr3_aa: CASSSPRGVGDTEAFF
cdr3_nt: TGTGCCAGTAGTAGTCCCCGAGGAGTCGGTGACACTGAAGCTTTCTTT

v_call: TRBV9
j_call: TRBJ2-4
clone_size: .
d_call: TRBD2
cdr3_aa: CASSVEGGRDIQYF
cdr3_nt: TGTGCCAGCAGCGTAGAAGGAGGGAGGGACATTCAGTACTTC

v_call: TRBV25-1
j_call: TRBJ2-2
clone_size: .
d_call: .
cdr3_aa: CASSEPGAPTGELFF
cdr3_nt: TGTGCCAGCAGTGAACCGGGGGCGCCGACCGGGGAGCTGTTTTTT

v_call: TRBV7-8
j_call: TRBJ2-7
clone_size: once
d_call: TRBD2
cdr3_aa: CASSLGTSGTYEQYF
cdr3_nt: TGTGCCAGCAGCTTAGGAACTAGCGGTACCTACGAGCAGTACTTC

v_call: TRBV7-8
j_call: TRBJ1-5
clone_size: few
d_call: .
cdr3_aa: CASSKQGNQPQHF
cdr3_nt: TGTGCCAGCAGCAAACAGGGTAATCAGCCCCAGCATTTT

v_call: TRBV9
j_call: TRBJ2-1
clone_size: .
d_call: .
cdr3_aa: CASTPRIGYNEQFF
cdr3_nt: TGTGCCAGCACGCCAAGGATAGGCTACAATGAGCAGTTCTTC

v_call: TRBV29-1
j_call: TRBJ1-1
clone_size: .
d_call: .
cdr3_aa: CSVEWTRGTEAFF
cdr3_nt: TGCAGCGTTGAGTGGACGCGGGGGACTGAAGCTTTCTTT

v_call: TRBV30
j_call: TRBJ1-1
clone_size: .
d_call: .
cdr3_aa: CAWMGGVLGEGKTEAFF
cdr3_nt: TGTGCCTGGATGGGAGGAGTGTTAGGGGAAGGGAAAACTGAAGCTTTCTTT

v_call: TRBV4-2
j_call: TRBJ1-3
clone_size: .
d_call: TRBD1
cdr3_aa: CASSRPGQSGNTIYF
cdr3_nt: TGTGCCAGCAGCCGCCCGGGACAGAGCGGAAACACCATATATTTT

v_call: TRBV6-5
j_call: TRBJ1-2
clone_size: few
d_call: .
cdr3_aa: CASSPRPDARYGYTF
cdr3_nt: TGTGCCAGCAGTCCCCGCCCCGATGCACGCTATGGCTACACCTTC

v_call: TRBV9
j_call: TRBJ2-1
clone_size: .
d_call: .
cdr3_aa: CASSVGPGRYYNEQFF
cdr3_nt: TGTGCCAGCAGCGTAGGGCCGGGTAGATATTACAATGAGCAGTTCTTC

v_call: TRBV19
j_call: TRBJ2-3
clone_size: once
d_call: .
cdr3_aa: CASSISGPITDTQYF
cdr3_nt: TGTGCCAGTAGTATTTCCGGACCAATAACAGATACGCAGTATTTT

v_call: TRBV15
j_call: TRBJ2-7
clone_size: once
d_call: TRBD2
cdr3_aa: CATSRGLTSPVYEQYF
cdr3_nt: TGTGCCACCAGCAGAGGGCTGACTAGCCCAGTCTACGAGCAGTACTTC

v_call: TRBV2
j_call: TRBJ2-1
clone_size: .
d_call: .
cdr3_aa: CASTLDRTGQFF
cdr3_nt: TGTGCCAGCACCCTGGACAGAACGGGGCAGTTCTTC

v_call: TRBV7-3
j_call: TRBJ2-6
clone_size: .
d_call: TRBD1
cdr3_aa: CASSKTGASSGANVLTF
cdr3_nt: TGTGCCAGCAGCAAAACAGGGGCCAGCTCTGGGGCCAACGTCCTGACTTTC

v_call: TRBV13
j_call: TRBJ2-3
clone_size: .
d_call: TRBD2
cdr3_aa: CASSSRLTSGRSDTQYF
cdr3_nt: TGTGCCAGCAGCTCACGCCTGACTAGCGGGAGAAGTGATACGCAGTATTTT

v_call: TRBV5-5
j_call: TRBJ2-7
clone_size: .
d_call: TRBD2
cdr3_aa: CASSLREFGTSGQYF
cdr3_nt: TGTGCCAGCAGCTTAAGAGAATTCGGGACTAGCGGGCAGTACTTC

v_call: TRBV7-8
j_call: TRBJ2-7
clone_size: .
d_call: .
cdr3_aa: CASSWIQGYEQYF
cdr3_nt: TGTGCCAGCAGCTGGATACAGGGCTACGAGCAGTACTTC

v_call: TRBV7-2
j_call: TRBJ2-1
clone_size: .
d_call: TRBD1
cdr3_aa: CASSWTGSSYNEQFF
cdr3_nt: TGTGCCAGCAGCTGGACAGGGAGCTCCTACAATGAGCAGTTCTTC

v_call: TRBV5-4
j_call: TRBJ2-1
clone_size: .
d_call: .
cdr3_aa: CASSAGGGAYNEQFF
cdr3_nt: TGTGCCAGCAGCGCAGGTGGGGGGGCTTACAATGAGCAGTTCTTC

v_call: TRBV6-1
j_call: TRBJ2-3
clone_size: .
d_call: .
cdr3_aa: CASRNWEVDTQYF
cdr3_nt: TGTGCCAGCAGGAATTGGGAGGTAGATACGCAGTATTTT

v_call: TRBV6-5
j_call: TRBJ1-1
clone_size: .
d_call: TRBD1
cdr3_aa: CASRKGQGVFTEAFF
cdr3_nt: TGTGCCAGCAGGAAGGGACAGGGGGTTTTTACTGAAGCTTTCTTT

v_call: TRBV9
j_call: TRBJ2-1
clone_size: .
d_call: TRBD2
cdr3_aa: CASSGERPGLAGGPYNEQFF
cdr3_nt: TGTGCCAGCAGCGGAGAGCGACCGGGACTAGCGGGAGGCCCCTACAATGAGCAGTTCTTC

v_call: TRBV23-1
j_call: TRBJ1-1
clone_size: .
d_call: TRBD1
cdr3_aa: CASSQTSGTGDTEAFF
cdr3_nt: TGCGCCAGCAGTCAAACTTCCGGGACAGGGGATACTGAAGCTTTCTTT

v_call: TRBV11-2
j_call: TRBJ2-1
clone_size: .
d_call: .
cdr3_aa: CASSLSGGVSYNEQFF
cdr3_nt: TGTGCCAGCAGCTTGTCCGGAGGGGTGTCCTACAATGAGCAGTTCTTC

v_call: TRBV11-2
j_call: TRBJ2-7
clone_size: .
d_call: .
cdr3_aa: CVIRCFAQYF
cdr3_nt: TGTGTCATCCGCTGTTTCGCGCAGTACTTC

v_call: TRBV6-1
j_call: TRBJ2-1
clone_size: .
d_call: TRBD2
cdr3_aa: CATTLAGDEQFF
cdr3_nt: TGTGCCACCACACTAGCGGGAGACGAGCAGTTCTTC

v_call: TRBV4-1
j_call: TRBJ2-3
clone_size: .
d_call: TRBD2
cdr3_aa: CASSQGVAGVVSTDTQYF
cdr3_nt: TGCGCCAGCAGCCAAGGGGTAGCGGGGGTCGTTAGCACAGATACGCAGTATTTT

v_call: TRBV30
j_call: TRBJ1-2
clone_size: .
d_call: .
cdr3_aa: CAWSAQHYGYTF
cdr3_nt: TGTGCCTGGAGTGCCCAGCACTATGGCTACACCTTC

v_call: TRBV5-1
j_call: TRBJ2-3
clone_size: .
d_call: .
cdr3_aa: CASSLGQTFDTQYF
cdr3_nt: TGCGCCAGCAGCTTGGGACAGACTTTTGATACGCAGTATTTT

v_call: TRBV6-1
j_call: TRBJ1-2
clone_size: .
d_call: TRBD1
cdr3_aa: CASSEAGGADGYTF
cdr3_nt: TGTGCCAGCAGTGAAGCAGGGGGCGCGGATGGCTACACCTTC

v_call: TRBV30
j_call: TRBJ2-1
clone_size: once
d_call: .
cdr3_aa: CAWSSFGGAYNEQFF
cdr3_nt: TGTGCCTGGAGTTCTTTCGGTGGGGCTTACAATGAGCAGTTCTTC

v_call: TRBV11-3
j_call: TRBJ2-3
clone_size: once
d_call: .
cdr3_aa: CASARGPIRTDTQYF
cdr3_nt: TGTGCCAGCGCCAGGGGCCCAATTCGGACAGATACGCAGTATTTT

v_call: TRBV25-1
j_call: TRBJ2-7
clone_size: .
d_call: .
cdr3_aa: CASSVGIAYEQYF
cdr3_nt: TGTGCCAGCAGTGTAGGGATCGCCTACGAGCAGTACTTC

v_call: TRBV6-5
j_call: TRBJ1-5
clone_size: .
d_call: .
cdr3_aa: CASSSSGAYSNQPQHF
cdr3_nt: TGTGCCAGCAGTTCCTCGGGCGCCTATAGCAATCAGCCCCAGCATTTT

v_call: TRBV2
j_call: TRBJ1-5
clone_size: .
d_call: .
cdr3_aa: CASRNQRQPQHF
cdr3_nt: TGTGCCAGCAGAAATCAGAGGCAGCCCCAGCATTTT

v_call: TRBV7-2
j_call: TRBJ2-7
clone_size: .
d_call: .
cdr3_aa: CASSSQTGNFYEQYF
cdr3_nt: TGTGCCAGCAGCTCCCAGACAGGAAATTTCTACGAGCAGTACTTC

v_call: TRBV5-1
j_call: TRBJ2-3
clone_size: .
d_call: .
cdr3_aa: CASSRRETDTQYF
cdr3_nt: TGCGCCAGCAGCAGGCGGGAAACAGATACGCAGTATTTT

v_call: TRBV28
j_call: TRBJ1-5
clone_size: .
d_call: .
cdr3_aa: CASSTRVGQPQHF
cdr3_nt: TGTGCCAGCAGTACCAGGGTTGGGCAGCCCCAGCATTTT

v_call: TRBV5-4
j_call: TRBJ2-5
clone_size: .
d_call: .
cdr3_aa: CASSSGTGEETQYF
cdr3_nt: TGTGCCAGCAGCTCCGGGACTGGCGAAGAGACCCAGTACTTC

v_call: TRBV5-1
j_call: TRBJ2-5
clone_size: once
d_call: TRBD2
cdr3_aa: CASRFTSGVYQETQYF
cdr3_nt: TGCGCCAGCAGATTCACTAGCGGGGTGTACCAAGAGACCCAGTACTTC

v_call: TRBV4-1
j_call: TRBJ2-5
clone_size: .
d_call: TRBD2
cdr3_aa: CASSRLAGTQETQYF
cdr3_nt: TGCGCCAGCAGCCGACTAGCGGGGACCCAAGAGACCCAGTACTTC

v_call: TRBV11-3
j_call: TRBJ2-7
clone_size: .
d_call: .
cdr3_aa: CASSLEIRGEQYF
cdr3_nt: TGTGCCAGCAGCTTAGAGATAAGGGGCGAGCAGTACTTC

v_call: TRBV6-5
j_call: TRBJ2-7
clone_size: .
d_call: TRBD1
cdr3_aa: CASNRQGSHEQYF
cdr3_nt: TGTGCCAGCAATAGACAGGGGTCCCACGAGCAGTACTTC

v_call: TRBV11-2
j_call: TRBJ2-4
clone_size: .
d_call: TRBD2
cdr3_aa: CASSLGLSGGENIQYF
cdr3_nt: TGTGCCAGCAGCTTAGGGCTTTCTGGGGGGGAAAACATTCAGTACTTC

v_call: TRBV6-5
j_call: TRBJ1-1
clone_size: .
d_call: .
cdr3_aa: CATRGRAEAFF
cdr3_nt: TGTGCCACCAGGGGTAGGGCTGAAGCTTTCTTT

v_call: TRBV28
j_call: TRBJ2-3
clone_size: .
d_call: .
cdr3_aa: CASSFGMWGGTDTQYF
cdr3_nt: TGTGCCAGCAGTTTTGGCATGTGGGGGGGCACAGATACGCAGTATTTT

v_call: TRBV14
j_call: TRBJ1-2
clone_size: once
d_call: .
cdr3_aa: CASSQVLGERGYTF
cdr3_nt: TGTGCCAGCAGCCAAGTATTGGGGGAGCGTGGCTACACCTTC